This T cell receptor (beta chain) was retrieved from a study of CD8 T cells in ankylosing spondylitis. 5'-RACE, quantitative and with molecular barcodes, yielded the TCR beta libraries. TCRdb itself ran the 5' RACE reads through MiXCR, one entry per CDR3 protein. The profile shows about 700,000 distinct CDR3 sequences, roughly 19% of them singletons. Whole-study results and caveats: There was reportedly significant enrichment of clones that were disease-linked in matched ankylosing spondylitis synovial fluid. Ankylosing spondylitis blood appeared to carry a characteristic TCR beta motif of roughly 8 highly homologous variants. Some motif variants were previously reported in reactive arthritis synovial fluid and blood.

The J segment lost 5 bases and the V segment lost 5 bases, leaving 6 bases of the junction unmatched. Looked up from germline, CDR1 is LNHDA and CDR2 is SQIVND (reference sequence). This CDR3 is 14 amino acids long. This clonotype was picked up many times. Its antigen is as yet unknown. Material: blood, either unsorted or a sorted T cell fraction (not recorded which). The rearrangement joins TRBV19 to TRBJ2-5, with 9 bases matching TRBD2. The TCR comes from a male donor with ankylosing spondylitis. In nucleotides, the CDR3 is TGTGCCAGTAGTCTCGCGGGAGGGCTGGAGACCCAGTACTTC. Translating gives CASSLAGGLETQYF.